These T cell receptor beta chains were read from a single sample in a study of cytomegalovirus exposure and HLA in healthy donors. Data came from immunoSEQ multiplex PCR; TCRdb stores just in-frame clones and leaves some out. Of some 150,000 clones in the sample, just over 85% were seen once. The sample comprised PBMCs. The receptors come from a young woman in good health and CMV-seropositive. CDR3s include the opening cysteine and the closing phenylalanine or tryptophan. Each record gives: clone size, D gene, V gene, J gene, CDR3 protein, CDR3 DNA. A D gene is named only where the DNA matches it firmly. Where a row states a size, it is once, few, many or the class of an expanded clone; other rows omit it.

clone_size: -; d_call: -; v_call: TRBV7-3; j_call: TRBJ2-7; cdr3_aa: CASSLGGGSSYEQYF; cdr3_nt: TGTGCCAGCAGCCTCGGCGGAGGGAGTTCTTACGAGCAGTACTTC
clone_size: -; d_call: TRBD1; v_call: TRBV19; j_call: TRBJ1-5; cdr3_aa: CASSYSGTGVLGQPQHF; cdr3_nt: TGTGCCAGTAGTTACTCCGGGACAGGGGTTTTGGGTCAGCCCCAGCATTTT
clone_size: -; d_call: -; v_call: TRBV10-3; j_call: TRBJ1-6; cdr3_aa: CAISESSGNSPLHF; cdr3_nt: TGTGCCATCAGTGAGTCGTCGGGGAACTCACCCCTCCACTTT
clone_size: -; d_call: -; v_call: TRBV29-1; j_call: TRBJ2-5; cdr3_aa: CSTLPPGGQETQYF; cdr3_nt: TGCAGCACTCTACCCCCCGGGGGACAAGAGACCCAGTACTTC
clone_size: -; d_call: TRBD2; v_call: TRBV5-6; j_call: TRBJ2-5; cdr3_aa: CASSLPSGGAEKTQYF; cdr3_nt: TGTGCCAGCAGCCTTCCTAGCGGGGGGGCCGAAAAGACCCAGTACTTC
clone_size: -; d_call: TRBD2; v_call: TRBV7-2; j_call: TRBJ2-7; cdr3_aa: CASSLERGPGEQYF; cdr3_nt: TGTGCCAGCAGCTTGGAGCGGGGGCCAGGGGAGCAGTACTTC
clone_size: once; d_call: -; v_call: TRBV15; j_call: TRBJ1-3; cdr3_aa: CATSGRDSSSGNTIYF; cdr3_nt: TGTGCCACCAGTGGTCGGGACTCAAGCTCTGGAAACACCATATATTTT
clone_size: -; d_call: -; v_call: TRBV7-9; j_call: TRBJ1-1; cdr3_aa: CASSPTFAESNTEAFF; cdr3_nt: TGTGCCAGCAGCCCAACCTTCGCGGAGTCGAACACTGAAGCTTTCTTT
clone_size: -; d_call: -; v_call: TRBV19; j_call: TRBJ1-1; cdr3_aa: CASSIRAGVYTEAFF; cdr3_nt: TGTGCCAGTAGTATTCGGGCAGGGGTTTACACTGAAGCTTTCTTT
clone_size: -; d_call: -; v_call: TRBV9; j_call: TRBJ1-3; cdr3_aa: CASRGMNTIYF; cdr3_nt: TGTGCCAGCCGAGGGATGAACACCATATATTTT
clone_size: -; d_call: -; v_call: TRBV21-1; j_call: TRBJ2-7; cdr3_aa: CATEEGNYDSYEQYF; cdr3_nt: TGTGCCACAGAGGAGGGGAATTACGACTCCTACGAGCAGTACTTC
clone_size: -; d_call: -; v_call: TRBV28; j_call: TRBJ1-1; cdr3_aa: CASSFSSGRVITEAFF; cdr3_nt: TGTGCCAGCAGTTTTTCGTCGGGCAGGGTAATCACTGAAGCTTTCTTT
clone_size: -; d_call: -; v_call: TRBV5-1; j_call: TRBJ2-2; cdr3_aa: CASSFPPVADTGELFF; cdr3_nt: TGCGCCAGCAGCTTCCCCCCCGTTGCGGACACCGGGGAGCTGTTTTTT
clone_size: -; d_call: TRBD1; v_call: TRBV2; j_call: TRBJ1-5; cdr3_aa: CASSNDRGPKSNQPQHF; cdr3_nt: TGTGCCAGCTCTAACGACAGGGGGCCTAAGAGCAATCAGCCCCAGCATTTT
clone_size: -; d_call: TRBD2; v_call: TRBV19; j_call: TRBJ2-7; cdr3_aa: CASSITSGGSYEQYF; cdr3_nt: TGTGCCAGTAGTATAACTAGCGGGGGTTCCTACGAGCAGTACTTC
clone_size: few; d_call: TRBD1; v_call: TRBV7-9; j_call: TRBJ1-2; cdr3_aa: CASSPGQGEGYTF; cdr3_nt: TGTGCCAGCAGCCCCGGACAGGGTGAAGGCTACACCTTC
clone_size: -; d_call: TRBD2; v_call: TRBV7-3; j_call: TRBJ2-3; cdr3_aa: CASSQGLAGTDTQYF; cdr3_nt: TGTGCCAGCAGCCAGGGACTAGCGGGAACAGATACGCAGTATTTT
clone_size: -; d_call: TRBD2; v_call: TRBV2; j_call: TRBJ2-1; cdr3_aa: CASSIIAGGYNEQFF; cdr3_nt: TGTGCCAGCAGCATAATAGCGGGGGGTTACAATGAGCAGTTCTTC
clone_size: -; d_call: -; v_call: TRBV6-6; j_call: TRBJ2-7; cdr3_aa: CASSSGGNSYEQYF; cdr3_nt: TGTGCCAGCAGTTCCGGGGGTAACTCCTACGAGCAGTACTTC
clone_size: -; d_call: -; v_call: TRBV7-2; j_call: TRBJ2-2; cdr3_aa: CASSLVLRTGELFF; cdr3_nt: TGTGCCAGCAGCTTGGTTCTGCGCACCGGGGAGCTGTTTTTT
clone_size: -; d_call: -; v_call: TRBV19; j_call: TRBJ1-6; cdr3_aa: CAIGRKASSPLHF; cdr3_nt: TGTGCCATCGGGAGGAAGGCTAGCTCACCCCTCCACTTT
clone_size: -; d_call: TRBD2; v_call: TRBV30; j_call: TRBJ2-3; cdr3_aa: CAWSSGNTDTQYF; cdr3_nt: TGTGCCTGGAGTAGCGGGAACACAGATACGCAGTATTTT
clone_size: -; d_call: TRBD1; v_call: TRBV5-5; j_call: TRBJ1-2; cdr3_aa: CASSFGTGGVIYGYTF; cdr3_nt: TGTGCCAGCAGCTTTGGGACAGGGGGAGTTATCTATGGCTACACCTTC
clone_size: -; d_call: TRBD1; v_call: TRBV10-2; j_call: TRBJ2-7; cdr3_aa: CASSPGQGVTYEQYF; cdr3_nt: TGCGCCAGCAGTCCGGGACAGGGGGTGACTTACGAGCAGTACTTC
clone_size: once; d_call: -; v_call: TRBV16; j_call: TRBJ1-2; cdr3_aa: CASRPTGPGGYTF; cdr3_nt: TGTGCCAGCAGGCCTACAGGCCCAGGTGGCTACACCTTC
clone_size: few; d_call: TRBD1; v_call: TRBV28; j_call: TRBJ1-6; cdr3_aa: CASTLDRGPLHF; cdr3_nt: TGTGCCAGCACCCTTGACAGGGGACCCCTCCACTTT
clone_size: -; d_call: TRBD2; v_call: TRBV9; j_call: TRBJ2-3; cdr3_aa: CASSVGRGGGADTQYF; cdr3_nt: TGTGCCAGCAGCGTAGGGCGGGGGGGCGGAGCAGATACGCAGTATTTT
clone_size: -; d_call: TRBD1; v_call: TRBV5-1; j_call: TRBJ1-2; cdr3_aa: CASSLGLTGDYGYTF; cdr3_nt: TGCGCCAGCAGCTTGGGCCTAACAGGGGACTATGGCTACACCTTC
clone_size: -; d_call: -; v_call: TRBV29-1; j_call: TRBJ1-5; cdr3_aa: CSVETGGRGQPQHF; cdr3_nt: TGCAGCGTTGAAACCGGGGGTAGGGGTCAGCCCCAGCATTTT
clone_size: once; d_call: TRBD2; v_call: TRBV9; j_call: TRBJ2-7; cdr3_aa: CASSPLAGDYEQYF; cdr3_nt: TGTGCCAGCAGCCCCCTAGCGGGGGATTACGAGCAGTACTTC
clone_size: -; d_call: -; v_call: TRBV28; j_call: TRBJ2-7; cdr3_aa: CAVSSWGHRDEQYF; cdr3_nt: TGTGCCGTAAGCAGCTGGGGGCATCGGGACGAGCAGTACTTC
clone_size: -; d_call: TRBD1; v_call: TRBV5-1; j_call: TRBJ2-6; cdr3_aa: CASSLGQGSGVLTF; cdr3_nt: TGCGCCAGCAGCTTGGGACAGGGCTCCGGTGTCCTGACTTTC
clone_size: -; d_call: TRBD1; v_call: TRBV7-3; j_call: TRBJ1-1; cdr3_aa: CASSYSLDRDDTEAFF; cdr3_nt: TGTGCCAGCAGCTACTCTTTGGACAGGGACGACACTGAAGCTTTCTTT